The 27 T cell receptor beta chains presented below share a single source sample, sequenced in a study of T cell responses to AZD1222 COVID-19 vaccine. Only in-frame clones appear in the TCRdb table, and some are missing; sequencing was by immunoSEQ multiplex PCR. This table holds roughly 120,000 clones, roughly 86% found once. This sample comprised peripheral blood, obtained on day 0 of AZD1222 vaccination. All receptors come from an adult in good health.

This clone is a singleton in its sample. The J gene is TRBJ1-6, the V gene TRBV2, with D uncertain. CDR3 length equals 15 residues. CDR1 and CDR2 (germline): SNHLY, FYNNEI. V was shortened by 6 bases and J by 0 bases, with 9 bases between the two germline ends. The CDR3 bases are TGTGCCAGCAGAGAGACGAGCTCCTATAATTCACCCCTCCACTTT. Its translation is CASRETSSYNSPLHF.

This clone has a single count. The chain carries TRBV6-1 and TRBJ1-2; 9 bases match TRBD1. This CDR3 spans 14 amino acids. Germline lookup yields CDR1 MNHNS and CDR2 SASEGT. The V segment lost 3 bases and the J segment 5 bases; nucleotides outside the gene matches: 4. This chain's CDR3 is CASSEGTGLYGYTF. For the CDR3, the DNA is TGTGCCAGCAGTGAGGGGACAGGGTTGTATGGCTACACCTTC.

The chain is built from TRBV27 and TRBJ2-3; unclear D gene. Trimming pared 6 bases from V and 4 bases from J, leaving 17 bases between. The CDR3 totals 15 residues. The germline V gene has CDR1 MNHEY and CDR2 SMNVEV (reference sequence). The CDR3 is CASSPSALRADTQYF. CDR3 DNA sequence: TGTGCCAGCAGCCCAAGCGCCCTTAGGGCAGATACGCAGTATTTT.

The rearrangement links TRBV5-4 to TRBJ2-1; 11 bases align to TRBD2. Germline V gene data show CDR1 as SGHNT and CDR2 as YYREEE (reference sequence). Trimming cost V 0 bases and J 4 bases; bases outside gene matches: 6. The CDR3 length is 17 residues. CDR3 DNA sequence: TGTGCCAGCAGCTTGGGTTTAACTAGCGGGGGATACAATGAGCAGTTCTTC. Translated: CASSLGLTSGGYNEQFF.

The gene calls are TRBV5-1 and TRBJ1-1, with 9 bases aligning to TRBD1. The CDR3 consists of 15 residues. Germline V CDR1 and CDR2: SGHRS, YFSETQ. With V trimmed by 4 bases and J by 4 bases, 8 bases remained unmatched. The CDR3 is CASSGARQGGTEAFF. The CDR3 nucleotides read TGCGCCAGCAGCGGGGCAAGACAGGGGGGCACTGAAGCTTTCTTT.

The CDR3 here is CATSRVSFTGTDLWYQETQYF. In nucleotides, the CDR3 is TGTGCCACCAGCAGAGTCTCATTTACCGGGACAGATCTTTGGTACCAAGAGACCCAGTACTTC. This chain links TRBV15 with TRBJ2-5; the match to TRBD1 covers 7 bases. CDR1 is LNHNV, CDR2 YYDKDF, per germline (reference sequence). The CDR3 is 21 residues long. Losses at the gene ends were 1 base for V and 0 bases for J; bases not matched to a gene: 20.

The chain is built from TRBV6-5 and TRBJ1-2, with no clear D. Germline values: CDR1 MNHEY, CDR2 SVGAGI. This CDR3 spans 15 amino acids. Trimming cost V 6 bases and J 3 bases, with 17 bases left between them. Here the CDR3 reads CASRDPRDSHYGYTF. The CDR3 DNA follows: TGTGCCAGCAGGGACCCAAGGGATTCGCACTATGGCTACACCTTC.

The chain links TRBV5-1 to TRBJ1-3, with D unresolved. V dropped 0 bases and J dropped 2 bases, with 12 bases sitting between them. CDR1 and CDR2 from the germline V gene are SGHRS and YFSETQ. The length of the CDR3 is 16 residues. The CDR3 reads CASSLAPRGAGNTIYF. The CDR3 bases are TGCGCCAGCAGCTTGGCACCCCGTGGTGCTGGAAACACCATATATTTT.

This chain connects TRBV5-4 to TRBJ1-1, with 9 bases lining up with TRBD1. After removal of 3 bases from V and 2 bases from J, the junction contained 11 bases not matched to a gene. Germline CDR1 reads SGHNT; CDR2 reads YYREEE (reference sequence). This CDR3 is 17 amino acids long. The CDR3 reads CASSSDTGGFTNTEAFF. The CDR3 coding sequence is TGTGCCAGCAGCTCTGATACAGGGGGCTTTACAAACACTGAAGCTTTCTTT.

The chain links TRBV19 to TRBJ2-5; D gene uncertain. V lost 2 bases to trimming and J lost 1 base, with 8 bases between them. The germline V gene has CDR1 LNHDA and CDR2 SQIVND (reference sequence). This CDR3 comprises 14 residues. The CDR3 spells CASSINPTQETQYF. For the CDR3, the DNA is TGTGCCAGTAGTATAAACCCGACCCAAGAGACCCAGTACTTC.

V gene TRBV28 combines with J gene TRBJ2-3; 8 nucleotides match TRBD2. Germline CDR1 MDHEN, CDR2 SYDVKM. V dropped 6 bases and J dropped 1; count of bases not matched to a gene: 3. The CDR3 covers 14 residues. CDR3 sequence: CASRRAGGTDTQYF. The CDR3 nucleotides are TGTGCCAGCAGGCGAGCGGGGGGCACAGATACGCAGTATTTT.

CDR3 DNA: TGTGCCAGCAGTGACGGCCCGGGGGCAGAGACCCAGTACTTC. Translation gives CASSDGPGAETQYF. The chain recombines TRBV6-4 with TRBJ2-5; D may match TRBD1 or TRBD2 (6 bases each). Germline V gives CDR1 MRHNA, CDR2 SNTAGT. V was shortened by 2 bases and J by 4 bases, with 11 bases between the two germline ends. The CDR3 is 14 residues long.

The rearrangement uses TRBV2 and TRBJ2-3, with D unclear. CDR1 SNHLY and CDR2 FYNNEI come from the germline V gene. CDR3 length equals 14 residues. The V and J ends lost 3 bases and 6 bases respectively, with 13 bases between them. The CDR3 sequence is CASSDLNSRDTQYF. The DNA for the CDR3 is TGTGCCAGCAGTGACTTGAACTCCCGGGATACGCAGTATTTT.

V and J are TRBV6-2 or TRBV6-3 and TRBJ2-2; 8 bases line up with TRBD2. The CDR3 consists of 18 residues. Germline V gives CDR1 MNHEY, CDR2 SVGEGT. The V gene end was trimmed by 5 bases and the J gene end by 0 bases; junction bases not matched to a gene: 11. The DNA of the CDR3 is TGTGCCAGCAGTCTATTAGCGGGAACTTCCGCGAACACCGGGGAGCTGTTTTTT. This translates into CASSLLAGTSANTGELFF.

CDR3 in DNA: TGTGCCAGCAAGGGTTTGAACACTGAAGCTTTCTTT. Encoded protein: CASKGLNTEAFF. The rearrangement links TRBV6-5 to TRBJ1-1; no firm D call. Trimming took off 7 bases at V and 0 bases at J, with 6 bases between the two ends. The germline V gene encodes CDR1 MNHEY and CDR2 SVGAGI. This CDR3 region has 12 residues.

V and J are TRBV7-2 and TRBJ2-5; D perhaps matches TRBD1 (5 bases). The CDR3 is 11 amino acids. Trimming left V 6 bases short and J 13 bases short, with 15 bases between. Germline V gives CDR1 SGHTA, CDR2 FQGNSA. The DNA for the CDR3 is TGTGCCAGCAGTTACCGACAGTCGTCGTACTTC. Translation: CASSYRQSSYF.

This chain's CDR3 is CASSEGLRGLTDTQYF. The CDR3 DNA reads as TGTGCCAGCAGCGAAGGCCTGAGGGGGCTCACAGATACGCAGTATTTT. The V call is TRBV11-2, the J call TRBJ2-3, with 7 bases fitting TRBD1. The CDR3 has 16 residues. J lost 2 bases, V lost 5 bases, and 10 bases had no gene match. From germline, CDR1 is SGHAT and CDR2 FQNNGV. The whole variable domain, remainder taken from reference TRBV11-2 and TRBJ2-3, is EAGVAQSPRYKIIEKRQSVAFWCNPISGHATLYWYQQILGQGPKLLIQFQNNGVVDDSQLPKDRFSAERLKGVDSTLKIQPAKLEDSAVYLCASSEGLRGLTDTQYFGPGTRLTVL.

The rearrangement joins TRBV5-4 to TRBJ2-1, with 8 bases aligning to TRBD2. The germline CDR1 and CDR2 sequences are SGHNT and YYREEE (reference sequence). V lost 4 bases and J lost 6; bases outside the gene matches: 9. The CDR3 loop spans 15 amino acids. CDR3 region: CASSPTGGPRNEQFF. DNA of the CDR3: TGTGCCAGCAGCCCTACGGGAGGGCCCCGCAATGAGCAGTTCTTC. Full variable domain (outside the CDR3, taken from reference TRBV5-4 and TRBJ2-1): ETGVTQSPTHLIKTRGQQVTLRCSSQSGHNTVSWYQQALGQGPQFIFQYYREEENGRGNFPPRFSGLQFPNYSSELNVNALELDDSALYLCASSPTGGPRNEQFFGPGTRLTVL.

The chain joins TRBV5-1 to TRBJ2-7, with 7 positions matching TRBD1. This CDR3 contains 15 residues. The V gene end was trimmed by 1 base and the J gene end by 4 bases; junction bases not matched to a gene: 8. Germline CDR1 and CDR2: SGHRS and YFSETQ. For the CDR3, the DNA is TGCGCCAGCAGCTTGTTTTATGGACAGGCGTACGAGCAGTACTTC. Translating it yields CASSLFYGQAYEQYF.

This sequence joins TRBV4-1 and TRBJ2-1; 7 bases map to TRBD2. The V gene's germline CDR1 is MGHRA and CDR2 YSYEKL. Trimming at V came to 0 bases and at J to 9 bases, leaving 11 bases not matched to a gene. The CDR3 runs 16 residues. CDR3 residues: CASSQDPSGIRFEQFF. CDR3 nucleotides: TGCGCCAGCAGCCAAGATCCCAGCGGGATTAGGTTTGAGCAGTTCTTC.

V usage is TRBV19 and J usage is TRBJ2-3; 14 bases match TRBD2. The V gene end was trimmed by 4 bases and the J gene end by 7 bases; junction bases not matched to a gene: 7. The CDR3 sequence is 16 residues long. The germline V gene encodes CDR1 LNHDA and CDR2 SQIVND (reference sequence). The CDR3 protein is CASSRTSGGSSHTQYF. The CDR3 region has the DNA TGTGCCAGTAGTAGGACTAGCGGGGGGTCTTCACATACGCAGTATTTT.

The CDR3: CASALRDTAQPQHF. CDR3 sequence (DNA): TGTGCCAGCGCATTGAGGGACACCGCTCAGCCCCAGCATTTT. The chain has TRBV6-6 and TRBJ1-5; D possibly corresponds to TRBD1 (6 bases). V was shortened by 8 bases and J by 6 bases, with 17 bases between the two germline ends. Looked up from germline, CDR1 is MNHNY and CDR2 is SVGAGI (reference sequence). The CDR3 is made up of 14 amino acids.

In DNA, the CDR3 is TGTGCCAGCAGCCAATCCAATGCTCTAGCGGGGGCCACTCTTACAAACTACGAGCAGTACTTC. This encodes CASSQSNALAGATLTNYEQYF. V gene TRBV3-1 (or the pseudogene TRBV3-2) combines with J gene TRBJ2-7; 10 bases fit TRBD2. From germline, CDR1 is LGHDT and CDR2 YNNKEL (reference sequence). V was pared by 2 bases and J by 3 bases, with 22 bases of the junction left unmatched. The CDR3 sequence is 21 residues long.

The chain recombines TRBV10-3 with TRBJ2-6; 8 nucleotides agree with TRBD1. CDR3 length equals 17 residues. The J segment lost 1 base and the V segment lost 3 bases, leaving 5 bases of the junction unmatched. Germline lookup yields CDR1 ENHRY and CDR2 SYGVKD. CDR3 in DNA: TGTGCCATCAGTGACAGGGGGCGCTCTTCTGGGGCCAACGTCCTGACTTTC. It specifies CAISDRGRSSGANVLTF.

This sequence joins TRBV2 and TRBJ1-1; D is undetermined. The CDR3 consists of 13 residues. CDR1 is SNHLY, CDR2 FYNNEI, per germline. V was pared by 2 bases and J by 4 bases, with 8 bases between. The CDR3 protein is CASSESHSTEAFF. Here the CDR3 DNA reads TGTGCCAGCAGTGAAAGCCACAGCACTGAAGCTTTCTTT.

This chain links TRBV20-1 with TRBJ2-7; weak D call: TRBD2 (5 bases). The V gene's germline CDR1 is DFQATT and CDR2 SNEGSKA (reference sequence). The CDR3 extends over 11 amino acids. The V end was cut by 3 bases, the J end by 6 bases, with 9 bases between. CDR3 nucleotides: TGCAGTGCTAGGGGGAGCAGCGAGCAGTACTTC. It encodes CSARGSSEQYF.

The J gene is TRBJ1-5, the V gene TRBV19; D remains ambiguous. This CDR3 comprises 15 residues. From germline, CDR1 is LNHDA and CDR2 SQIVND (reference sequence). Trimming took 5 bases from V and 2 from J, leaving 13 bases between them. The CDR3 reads CASSRGGFGNQPQHF. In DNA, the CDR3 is TGTGCCAGTAGTCGAGGAGGGTTTGGCAATCAGCCCCAGCATTTT.